Below are 2 T cell receptor beta chains sequenced from a single sample in a study of cytomegalovirus exposure and HLA in healthy donors. The PCR was carried out with 60 Vbeta primers and 13 Jbeta primers. Assay used: immunoSEQ multiplex PCR; TCRdb lists only in-frame clones, some missing. The sample records some 120,000 clones, roughly 9.9% being singletons. The source material was PBMCs. The receptors here all came from a man aged 25 to 40 in good health and CMV-seronegative.

This clone was observed a handful of times. The V call is TRBV7-6, the J call TRBJ2-1; the D gene is possibly TRBD1 (6 bases). Trimming pared 1 base from V and 6 bases from J, leaving 19 bases between. The CDR3 is 17 residues long. Looked up from germline, CDR1 is SGHVS and CDR2 is FNYEAQ. In DNA, the CDR3 is TGTGCCAGCAGCTTAGTGGCATTAAGGGGGAAAACCAATGAGCAGTTCTTC. Its translation is CASSLVALRGKTNEQFF.

This clone was observed a few times. CDR3 loop: CASSLSHRGEKLFF. The CDR3 region has the DNA TGTGCCAGCAGTTTGTCCCACAGGGGTGAAAAACTGTTTTTT. The chain couples TRBV27 to TRBJ1-4, with TRBD1 matching 7 bases. The ends lost 3 bases at V and 7 bases at J; junction bases unmatched: 5. CDR1 is MNHEY and CDR2 is SMNVEV in the germline V gene (reference sequence). This CDR3 region has 14 residues.